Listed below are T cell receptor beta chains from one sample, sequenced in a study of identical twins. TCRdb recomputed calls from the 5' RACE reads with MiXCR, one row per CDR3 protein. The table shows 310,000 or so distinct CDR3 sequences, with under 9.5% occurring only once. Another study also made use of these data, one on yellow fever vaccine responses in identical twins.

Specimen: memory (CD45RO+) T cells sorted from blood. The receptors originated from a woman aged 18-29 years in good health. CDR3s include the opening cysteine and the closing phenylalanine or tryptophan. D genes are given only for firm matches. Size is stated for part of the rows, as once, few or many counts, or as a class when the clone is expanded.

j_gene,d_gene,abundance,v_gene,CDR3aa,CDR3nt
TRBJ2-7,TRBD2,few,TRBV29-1,CSVAAGLYEQYF,TGCAGCGTTGCAGCGGGGCTCTACGAGCAGTACTTC
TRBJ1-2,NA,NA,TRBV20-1,CSARDSGAGGYTF,TGCAGTGCTAGAGATTCAGGGGCGGGTGGCTACACCTTC
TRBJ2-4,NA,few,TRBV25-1,CASSEVTPEAKNIQYF,TGTGCCAGCAGTGAAGTGACCCCAGAGGCCAAAAACATTCAGTACTTC
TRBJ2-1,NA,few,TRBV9,CASSGGNGRGNEQFF,TGTGCCAGCAGCGGGGGCAACGGGAGAGGGAATGAGCAGTTCTTC
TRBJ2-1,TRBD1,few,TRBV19,CASTTGGAYNEQFF,TGTGCCAGTACGACAGGGGGAGCCTACAATGAGCAGTTCTTC
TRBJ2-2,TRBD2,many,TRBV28,CASRPGLVWTGELFF,TGTGCCAGCAGACCCGGACTAGTTTGGACCGGGGAGCTGTTTTTT
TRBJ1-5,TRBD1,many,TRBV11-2,CASSRGTGGIVGNQPQHF,TGTGCCAGCAGCCGTGGGACAGGGGGAATCGTGGGCAATCAGCCCCAGCATTTT
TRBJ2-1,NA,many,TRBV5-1,CASSFGGRTYNEQFF,TGCGCCAGCAGCTTTGGAGGGCGTACCTACAATGAGCAGTTCTTC
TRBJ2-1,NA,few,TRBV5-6,CASSLATAVEQFF,TGTGCCAGCAGCTTGGCTACTGCGGTTGAGCAGTTCTTC
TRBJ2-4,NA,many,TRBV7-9,CASSLVPGSRNIQYF,TGTGCCAGCAGCTTAGTTCCGGGGTCAAGAAACATTCAGTACTTC
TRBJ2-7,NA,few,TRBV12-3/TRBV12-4,CASSSRLGNYEQYF,TGTGCCAGCAGTTCACGACTAGGAAACTACGAGCAGTACTTC
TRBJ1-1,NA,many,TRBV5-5,CASSLLGTTEAFF,TGTGCCAGCAGCTTGTTGGGTACCACTGAAGCTTTCTTT
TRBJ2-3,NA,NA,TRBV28,CASRDTSASTDTQYF,TGTGCCAGCAGAGACACCAGCGCAAGCACAGATACGCAGTATTTT
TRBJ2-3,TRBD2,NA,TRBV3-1,CASSQGASGRATQYF,TGTGCCAGCAGCCAAGGGGCTAGCGGGAGAGCCACGCAGTATTTT
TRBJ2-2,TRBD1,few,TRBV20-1,CSARDGTDTGELFF,TGCAGTGCTAGAGACGGGACAGATACCGGGGAGCTGTTTTTT
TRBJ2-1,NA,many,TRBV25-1,CASTSGGGRQFF,TGTGCCAGCACGTCAGGGGGAGGCCGCCAGTTCTTC
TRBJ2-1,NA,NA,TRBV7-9,CASSLGAGSDEQFF,TGTGCCAGCAGCTTAGGGGCAGGGTCGGATGAGCAGTTCTTC
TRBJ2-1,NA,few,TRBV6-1,CASNHRARGYEQFF,TGTGCCAGCAATCACCGGGCCAGGGGATATGAGCAGTTCTTC
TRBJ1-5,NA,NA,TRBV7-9,CASSPWGAADQPQHF,TGTGCCAGCAGCCCCTGGGGGGCAGCAGATCAGCCCCAGCATTTT
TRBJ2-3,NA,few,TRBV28,CASSLGELFGDTQYF,TGTGCCAGCAGTTTGGGAGAGTTGTTCGGAGATACGCAGTATTTT
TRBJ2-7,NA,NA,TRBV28,CASTIGIGPYEQYF,TGTGCCAGCACCATCGGAATAGGGCCTTACGAGCAGTACTTC
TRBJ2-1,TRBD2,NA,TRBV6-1,CASSLGTSGPNEQFF,TGTGCCAGCAGTCTAGGGACTAGCGGTCCCAATGAGCAGTTCTTC
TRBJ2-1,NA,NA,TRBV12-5,CASGLGANNEQFF,TGTGCTAGTGGTTTGGGGGCCAACAATGAGCAGTTCTTC
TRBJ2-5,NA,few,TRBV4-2,CASSQRRGYQETQYF,TGTGCCAGCAGCCAGAGACGAGGGTACCAAGAGACCCAGTACTTC
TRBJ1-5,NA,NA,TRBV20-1,CSAGGGNQPQHF,TGCAGTGCTGGGGGAGGGAATCAGCCCCAGCATTTT
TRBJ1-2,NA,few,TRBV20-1,CSARDRRGGPNYGYTF,TGCAGTGCTAGAGATAGAAGGGGCGGTCCTAACTATGGCTACACCTTC
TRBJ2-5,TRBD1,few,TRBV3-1,CASSHTTTGWQETQYF,TGTGCCAGCAGCCACACAACGACAGGGTGGCAAGAGACCCAGTACTTC
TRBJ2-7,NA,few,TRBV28,CASSTQSGGSYEQYF,TGTGCCAGCAGTACACAATCCGGCGGCTCCTACGAGCAGTACTTC
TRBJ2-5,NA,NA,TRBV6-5,CASSYSGPQETQYF,TGTGCCAGCAGTTACTCGGGCCCACAAGAGACCCAGTACTTC
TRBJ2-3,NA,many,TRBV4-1,CASSQGRGPITDTQYF,TGCGCCAGCAGCCAGGGGAGGGGGCCGATCACAGATACGCAGTATTTT
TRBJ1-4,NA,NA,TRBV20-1,CSGVGKTTTNEKLFF,TGCAGCGGGGTTGGGAAAACAACGACTAATGAAAAACTGTTTTTT
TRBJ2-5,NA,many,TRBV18,CASSPRLGRQETQYF,TGTGCCAGCTCACCACGGCTGGGTCGTCAAGAGACCCAGTACTTC
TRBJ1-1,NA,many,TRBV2,CASIQTGPAEAFF,TGTGCCAGCATCCAAACAGGGCCCGCTGAAGCTTTCTTT
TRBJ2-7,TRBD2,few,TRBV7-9,CASSMRGAGGFSYEQYF,TGTGCCAGCAGCATGCGCGGGGCGGGAGGCTTCTCCTACGAGCAGTACTTC
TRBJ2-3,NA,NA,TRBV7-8,CASSLASHTDTQYF,TGTGCCAGCAGCTTAGCGTCCCACACAGATACGCAGTATTTT
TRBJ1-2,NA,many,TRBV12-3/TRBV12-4,CASSFQGFSDGYTF,TGTGCCAGCAGTTTCCAGGGTTTCTCTGATGGCTACACCTTC
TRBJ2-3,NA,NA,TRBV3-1,CASSQGLPDTQYF,TGTGCCAGCAGCCAGGGACTGCCGGATACGCAGTATTTT
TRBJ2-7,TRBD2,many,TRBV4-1,CASGGVLREEQYF,TGCGCCAGTGGAGGGGTGTTGCGGGAGGAGCAGTACTTC
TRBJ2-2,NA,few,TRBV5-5,CASSLFAGDATGELFF,TGTGCCAGCAGCTTGTTTGCCGGGGACGCCACCGGGGAGCTGTTTTTT
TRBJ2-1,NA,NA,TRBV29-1,CSVAGNNEQFF,TGCAGCGTTGCGGGAAACAATGAGCAGTTCTTC
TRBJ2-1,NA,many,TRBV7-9,CASVRGAGLYNEQFF,TGTGCCAGCGTTCGGGGGGCAGGGCTTTACAATGAGCAGTTCTTC
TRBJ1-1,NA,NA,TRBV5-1,CASSLYSTTEAFF,TGCGCCAGCAGCTTGTACAGTACCACTGAAGCTTTCTTT
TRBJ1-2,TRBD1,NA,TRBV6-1,CASSLSSGTGGAYGYTF,TGTGCCAGCAGCCTATCCTCCGGGACAGGGGGCGCCTATGGCTACACCTTC
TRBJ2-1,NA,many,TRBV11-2,CASTGRVNEQFF,TGTGCCAGCACCGGTCGAGTAAATGAGCAGTTCTTC
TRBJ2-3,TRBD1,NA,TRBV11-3,CASSTRTGDHWDTQYF,TGTGCCAGCAGCACCCGCACAGGGGACCACTGGGATACGCAGTATTTT
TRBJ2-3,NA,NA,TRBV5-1,CASSSGGSPTDTQYF,TGCGCCAGCAGCTCAGGAGGCAGTCCCACAGATACGCAGTATTTT
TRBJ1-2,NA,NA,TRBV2,CASSEGQGNGGYTF,TGTGCCAGCAGTGAAGGGCAGGGAAATGGTGGCTACACCTTC
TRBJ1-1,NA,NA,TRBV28,CASSAGLGAFF,TGTGCCAGCAGCGCGGGGCTCGGAGCTTTCTTT
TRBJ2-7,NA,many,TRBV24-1,CATSDLPGPPVTYEQYF,TGTGCCACCAGTGATTTGCCAGGGCCGCCGGTTACCTACGAGCAGTACTTC
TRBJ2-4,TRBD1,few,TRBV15,CATSNRDRELVLDKNIQYF,TGTGCCACCAGCAACCGGGACAGGGAATTGGTGTTGGACAAAAACATTCAGTACTTC
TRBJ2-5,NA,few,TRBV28,CASRRSPAETQYF,TGTGCCAGCAGAAGGAGCCCTGCGGAGACCCAGTACTTC